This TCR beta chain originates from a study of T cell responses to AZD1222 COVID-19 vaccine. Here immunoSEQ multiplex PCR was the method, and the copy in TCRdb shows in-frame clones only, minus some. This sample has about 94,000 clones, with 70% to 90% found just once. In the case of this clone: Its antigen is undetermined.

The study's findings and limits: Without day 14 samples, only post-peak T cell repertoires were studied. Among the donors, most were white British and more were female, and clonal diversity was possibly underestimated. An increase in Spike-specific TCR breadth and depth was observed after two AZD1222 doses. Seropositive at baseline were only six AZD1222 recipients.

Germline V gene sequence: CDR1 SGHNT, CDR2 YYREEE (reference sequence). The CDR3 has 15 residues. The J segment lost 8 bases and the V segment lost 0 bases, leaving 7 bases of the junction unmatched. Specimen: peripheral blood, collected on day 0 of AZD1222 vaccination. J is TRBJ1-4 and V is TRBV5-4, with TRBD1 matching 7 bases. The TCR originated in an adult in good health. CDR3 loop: CASSLEGAGREKLFF. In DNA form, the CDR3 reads TGTGCCAGCAGCTTGGAGGGGGCAGGTCGGGAAAAACTGTTTTTT.